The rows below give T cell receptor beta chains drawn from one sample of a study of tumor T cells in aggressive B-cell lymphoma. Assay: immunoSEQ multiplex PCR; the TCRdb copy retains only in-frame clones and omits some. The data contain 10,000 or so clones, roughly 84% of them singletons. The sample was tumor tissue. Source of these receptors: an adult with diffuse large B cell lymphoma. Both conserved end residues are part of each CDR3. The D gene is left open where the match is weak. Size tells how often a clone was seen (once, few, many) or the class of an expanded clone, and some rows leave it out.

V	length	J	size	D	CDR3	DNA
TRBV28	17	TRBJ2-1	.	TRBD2	CASSLASGGLLPNEQFF	TGTGCCAGCAGTTTAGCTAGCGGGGGGCTCCTCCCCAATGAGCAGTTCTTC
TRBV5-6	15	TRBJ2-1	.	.	CASSPGEGGVNEQFF	TGTGCCAGCAGCCCCGGGGAGGGGGGGGTCAATGAGCAGTTCTTC
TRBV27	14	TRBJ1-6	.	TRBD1	CASSIDRVNSPLHF	TGTGCCAGCAGTATCGACAGGGTTAATTCACCCCTCCACTTT
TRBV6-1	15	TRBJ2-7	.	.	CASSVMDSTFYEQYF	TGTGCCAGCAGTGTTATGGACAGCACCTTTTACGAGCAGTACTTC
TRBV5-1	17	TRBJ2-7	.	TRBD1	CASSFRDRLVPSYEQYF	TGCGCCAGCAGTTTCCGGGACAGGCTAGTCCCCTCCTACGAGCAGTACTTC
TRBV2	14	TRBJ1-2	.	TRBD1	CASSRTGNAYGYTF	TGTGCCAGCAGTAGGACAGGAAATGCCTATGGCTACACCTTC
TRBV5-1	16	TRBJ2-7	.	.	CASSYGGRGISYEQYF	TGCGCCAGCAGTTATGGCGGCAGGGGTATCTCCTACGAGCAGTACTTC
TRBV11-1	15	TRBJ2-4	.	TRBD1	CASSGNRGPENIQYF	TGTGCCAGCAGCGGAAACAGGGGGCCTGAAAACATTCAGTACTTC
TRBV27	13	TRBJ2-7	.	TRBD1	CASSLGQGREQYF	TGTGCCAGCAGTCTCGGACAGGGGCGCGAGCAGTACTTC
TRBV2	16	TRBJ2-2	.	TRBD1	CASRGSGGPNTGELFF	TGTGCCAGCAGGGGATCAGGGGGACCCAACACCGGGGAGCTGTTTTTT
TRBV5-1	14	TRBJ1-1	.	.	CASSRGGSNTEAFF	TGCGCCAGCAGCCGGGGGGGGTCAAACACTGAAGCTTTCTTT
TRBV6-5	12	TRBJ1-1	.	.	CASSSSYREAFF	TGTGCCAGCAGTTCCTCCTACAGAGAAGCTTTCTTT
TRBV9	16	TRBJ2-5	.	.	CASSVGSRDNQETQYF	TGTGCCAGCAGCGTAGGGTCAAGAGACAACCAAGAGACCCAGTACTTC
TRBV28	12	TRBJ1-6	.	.	CASSLSQSPLHF	TGTGCCAGCAGTTTATCACAGTCACCCCTCCACTTT
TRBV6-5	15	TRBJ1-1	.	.	CASSRSNRVATEAFF	TGTGCCAGCAGCCGAAGCAACAGGGTGGCCACTGAAGCTTTCTTT
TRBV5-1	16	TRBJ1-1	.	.	CASSLATVSMNTEAFF	TGCGCCAGCAGCCTGGCGACTGTATCCATGAACACTGAAGCTTTCTTT
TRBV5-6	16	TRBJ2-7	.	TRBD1	CASSPAGGGAAYEQYF	TGTGCCAGCAGCCCGGCAGGGGGCGGGGCGGCCTACGAGCAGTACTTC
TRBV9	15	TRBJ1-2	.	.	CASSVSEKPNYGYTF	TGTGCCAGCAGCGTCTCTGAAAAGCCTAACTATGGCTACACCTTC
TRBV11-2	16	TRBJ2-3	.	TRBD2	CASSLGLAGSTDTQYF	TGTGCCAGCAGCTTAGGACTAGCGGGGTCCACAGATACGCAGTATTTT
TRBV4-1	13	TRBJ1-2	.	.	CASSQLGGNGYTF	TGCGCCAGCAGCCAATTAGGGGGAAATGGCTACACCTTC
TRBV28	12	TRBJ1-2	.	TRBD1	CASSFWTGLYTF	TGTGCCAGCAGTTTCTGGACAGGGCTCTACACCTTC
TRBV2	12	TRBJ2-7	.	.	CASSERRYEQYF	TGTGCCAGCAGTGAAAGGAGATACGAGCAGTACTTC
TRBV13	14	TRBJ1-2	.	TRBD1	CASSWTGTWGGYTF	TGTGCCAGCAGCTGGACAGGAACCTGGGGTGGCTACACCTTC
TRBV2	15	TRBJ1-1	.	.	CASSDVGLMNTEAFF	TGTGCCAGCAGTGATGTGGGGCTAATGAACACTGAAGCTTTCTTT
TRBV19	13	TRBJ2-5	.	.	CASSISLLETQYF	TGTGCCAGTAGTATAAGCCTACTGGAGACCCAGTACTTC
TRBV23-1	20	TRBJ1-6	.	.	CASSQSGELGFSSYNSPLHF	TGCGCCAGCAGTCAATCCGGGGAATTGGGGTTTAGCTCCTATAATTCACCCCTCCACTTT
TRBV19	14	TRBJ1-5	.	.	CASTETGLLQPQHF	TGTGCCAGTACCGAGACAGGTTTGTTGCAGCCCCAGCATTTT
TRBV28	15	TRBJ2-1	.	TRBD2	CASILAGGPYNEQFF	TGTGCCAGCATACTAGCGGGGGGTCCCTACAATGAGCAGTTCTTC
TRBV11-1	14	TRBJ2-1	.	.	CASSLAREYNEQFF	TGTGCCAGCAGCTTAGCAAGGGAGTACAATGAGCAGTTCTTC
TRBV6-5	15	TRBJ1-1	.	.	CASSPLGLGNTEAFF	TGTGCCAGCAGCCCCCTTGGCCTAGGGAACACTGAAGCTTTCTTT
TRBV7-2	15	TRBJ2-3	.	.	CASSPTWTNTDTQYF	TGTGCCAGCAGCCCCACTTGGACTAACACAGATACGCAGTATTTT
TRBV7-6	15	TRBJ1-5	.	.	CASSFGAGRNQPQHF	TGTGCCAGCAGTTTTGGAGCTGGAAGGAATCAGCCCCAGCATTTT
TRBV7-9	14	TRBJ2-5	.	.	CASSGYREQETQYF	TGTGCCAGCAGCGGTTACAGGGAACAAGAGACCCAGTACTTC
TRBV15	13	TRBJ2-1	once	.	CATSRDLVNEQFF	TGTGCCACCAGCAGAGATCTAGTCAATGAGCAGTTCTTC
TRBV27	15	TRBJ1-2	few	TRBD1	CASKPGDRGFFGYTF	TGTGCCAGCAAACCCGGGGACAGGGGTTTCTTTGGCTACACCTTC
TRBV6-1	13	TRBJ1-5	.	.	CASSDRVTQPQHF	TGTGCCAGCAGTGACCGGGTAACTCAGCCCCAGCATTTT